The entry that follows covers one TCR beta chain sequence. Its antigen has not been determined. No per-base quality is available; no much larger clone lies one base away. The sample originates from a study of blood T cell repertoires in COVID-19 (dated by TCRdb to the early 2020s). The study in broad terms: Collaborator samples came from the United States, Italy and Spain and covered acute and convalescent phases of COVID-19. The prospective study material was composed of cDNA or gDNA derived from T cells, B-cell-depleted T cells, or PBMCs. Deeply sampled blood TCRbeta repertoires from subjects exposed to, actively infected with, or recovered from COVID-19 were included in the dataset. The repertoires were released in a freely available public database intended as a resource for research on the immune response to SARS-CoV-2. The samples were drawn from the first 160 participants of the ongoing ImmuneRACE study and from 950 to 1,500 subjects provided by 6 global collaborators. A de-identified subject ID, COVID-19 status, age in years and sex were almost always included in the sample metadata. Where available, HLA class I and class II types were obtained from metadata supplied by the sample provider rather than from assay-based typing. Results and caveats for the whole study, not just this receptor: The amount of clinical and demographic metadata varied by source and participant and was provided uncurated.

Trimming removed 3 bases from V and 3 bases from J; the gene matches leave 4 bases unexplained. The cysteine opens and the phenylalanine closes a CDR3 of 14 amino acids. Just the 42-base CDR3 DNA is kept, in frame starting at base 1. Per the germline V gene, SGHTA is the CDR1 and FQGNSA is the CDR2. Collaborating institutions collected whole blood in K2EDTA tubes following their own protocols. For TCRbeta analysis, collaborators shipped samples in one of three forms: frozen whole blood, isolated PBMCs, or DNA extracted from either of those sample types. TCRbeta CDR3 regions were amplified from genomic DNA by means of the immunoSEQ Assay, a bias-controlled multiplex PCR. Processing in the source paper ran as follows. The number of nucleated cells in each sample was estimated from the amplification of reference gene primers within the assay. Sequence reads were collapsed and filtered to measure the absolute abundance of every unique TCRbeta CDR3 rearrangement. For each sample, productive Simpson clonality was calculated as the square root of Simpson's diversity index across productive rearrangements. This immuneACCESS table, as held by TCRdb, lists in-frame sequences with V and J called but not all clones. Of the missing ones, under half trace to an unresolved V gene in checked studies; the others have no known cause. V and J calls and clone size follow that table, whereas D and trimming were derived from the DNA. Counted in this sample were approximately 100,000 clones; approximately 82% of them appeared once. Clones ranked in the top ten supply roughly a tenth of the sample.

The source of this sequence is a man between 65 and 80 years old with active or convalescent COVID-19. In this chain, TRBV7-2 is recombined with TRBJ2-7, with 8 bases matching TRBD1. The sequenced material came from peripheral blood. The nucleotide sequence is given as TGTGCCAGCAGCTTGACAGGGGTCCACTACGAGCAGTACTTC. Its coded protein is CASSLTGVHYEQYF.